This T cell receptor (beta chain) appears in the sequencing data of a study of T cells in Graves' hyperthyroidism and ophthalmopathy. General study points: The model foresaw ophthalmopathy a median approximately 6.3 months prior to onset. Expanded thyroid clonotypes (above 0.001) were mostly also found in blood.

The table lists this clonotype with many counts. Its specificity is unknown. Researchers took RNA transcripts and amplified the TCR beta CDR3 regions from them. Carried out on the TCR CDR3, a first-round RT-PCR used the HTBI primer set. TCRdb used MiXCR to reprocess the multiplex PCR reads, holding one entry per CDR3 protein. The sample shows 360,000 or so distinct CDR3 sequences, 18% of them seen only once. Ophthalmopathy cases met thresholds of Clinical Activity Score at least 3, NOSPECS grade at least 4 and duration under 3 months. This TCR came from a woman aged 35 to 49 with Graves' ophthalmopathy. The sequenced material came from blood.

CDR3 coding DNA: TGTGCCAGCAGTTCCCCCGGGGGCTGGTCCTACGAGCAGTACTTC. It codes for CASSSPGGWSYEQYF. The chain couples TRBV28 to TRBJ2-7, with D perhaps given as TRBD1 or TRBD2 (6 bases each). Trimming stripped 4 bases from V and 1 base from J, with 14 bases between. The CDR3 sequence is 15 residues long. Germline lookup yields CDR1 MDHEN and CDR2 SYDVKM.